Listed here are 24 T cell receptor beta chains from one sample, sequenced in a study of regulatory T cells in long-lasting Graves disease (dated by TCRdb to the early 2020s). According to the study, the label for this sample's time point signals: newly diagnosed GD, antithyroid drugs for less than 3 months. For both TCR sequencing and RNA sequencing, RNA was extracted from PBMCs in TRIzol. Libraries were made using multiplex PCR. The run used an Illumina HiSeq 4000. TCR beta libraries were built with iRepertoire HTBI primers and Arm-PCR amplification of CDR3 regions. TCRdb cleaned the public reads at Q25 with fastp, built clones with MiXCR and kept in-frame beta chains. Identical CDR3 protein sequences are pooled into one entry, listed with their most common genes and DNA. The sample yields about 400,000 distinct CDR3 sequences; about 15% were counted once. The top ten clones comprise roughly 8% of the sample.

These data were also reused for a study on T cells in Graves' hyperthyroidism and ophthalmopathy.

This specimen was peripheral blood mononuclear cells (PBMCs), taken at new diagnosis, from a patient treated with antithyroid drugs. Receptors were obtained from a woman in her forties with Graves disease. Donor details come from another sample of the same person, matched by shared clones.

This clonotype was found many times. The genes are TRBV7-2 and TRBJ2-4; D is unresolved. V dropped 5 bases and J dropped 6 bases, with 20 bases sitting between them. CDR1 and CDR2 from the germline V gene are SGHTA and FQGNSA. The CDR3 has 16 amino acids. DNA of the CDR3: TGTGCCAGCAGCCCCAAAAGTGGAATATTGGGAAACATTCAGTACTTC. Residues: CASSPKSGILGNIQYF.

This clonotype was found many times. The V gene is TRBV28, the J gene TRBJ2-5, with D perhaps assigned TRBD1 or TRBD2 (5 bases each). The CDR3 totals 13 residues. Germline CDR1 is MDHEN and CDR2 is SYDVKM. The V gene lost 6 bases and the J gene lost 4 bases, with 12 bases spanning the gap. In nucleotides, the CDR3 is TGTGCCAGCAGCCCGGGACGTGGAGAGACCCAGTACTTC. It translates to CASSPGRGETQYF.

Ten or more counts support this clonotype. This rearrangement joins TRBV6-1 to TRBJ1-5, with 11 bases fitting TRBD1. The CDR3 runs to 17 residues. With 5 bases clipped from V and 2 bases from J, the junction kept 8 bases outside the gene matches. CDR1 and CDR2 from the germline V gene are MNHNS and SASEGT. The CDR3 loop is CASSPGQGVGGNQPQHF. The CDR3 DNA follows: TGTGCCAGCAGTCCGGGACAGGGGGTAGGGGGCAATCAGCCCCAGCATTTT.

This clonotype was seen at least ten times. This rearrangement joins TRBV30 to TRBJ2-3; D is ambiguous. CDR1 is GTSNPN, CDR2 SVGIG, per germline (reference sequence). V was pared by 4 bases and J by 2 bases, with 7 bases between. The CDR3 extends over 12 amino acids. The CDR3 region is CAWTAFTDTQYF. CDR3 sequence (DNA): TGTGCCTGGACAGCCTTCACAGATACGCAGTATTTT. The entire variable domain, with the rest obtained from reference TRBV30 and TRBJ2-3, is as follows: SQTIHQWPATLVQPVGSPLSLECTVEGTSNPNLYWYRQAAGRGLQLLFYSVGIGQISSEVPQNLSASRPQDRQFILSSKKLLLSDSGFYLCAWTAFTDTQYFGPGTRLTVL.

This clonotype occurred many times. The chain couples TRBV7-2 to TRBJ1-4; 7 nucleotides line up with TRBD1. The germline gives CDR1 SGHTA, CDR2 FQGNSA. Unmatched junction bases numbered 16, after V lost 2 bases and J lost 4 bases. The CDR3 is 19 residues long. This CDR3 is CASSLNHGTAESINEKLFF. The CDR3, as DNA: TGTGCCAGCAGCTTAAATCACGGGACAGCCGAGAGTATTAATGAAAAACTGTTTTTT.

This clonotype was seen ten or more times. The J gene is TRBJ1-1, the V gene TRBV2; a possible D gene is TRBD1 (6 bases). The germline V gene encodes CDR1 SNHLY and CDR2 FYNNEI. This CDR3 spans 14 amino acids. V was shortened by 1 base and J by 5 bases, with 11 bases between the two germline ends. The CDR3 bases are TGTGCCAGCAGTGAAGGCAGGGGTTGGACTGAAGCTTTCTTT. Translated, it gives CASSEGRGWTEAFF. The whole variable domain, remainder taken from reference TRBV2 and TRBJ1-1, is EPEVTQTPSHQVTQMGQEVILRCVPISNHLYFYWYRQILGQKVEFLVSFYNNEISEKSEIFDDQFSVERPDGSNFTLKIRSTKLEDSAMYFCASSEGRGWTEAFFGQGTRLTVV.

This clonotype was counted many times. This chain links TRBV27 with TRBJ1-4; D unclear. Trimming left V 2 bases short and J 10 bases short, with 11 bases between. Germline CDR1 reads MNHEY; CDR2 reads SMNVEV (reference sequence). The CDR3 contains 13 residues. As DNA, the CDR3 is TGTGCCAGCAGTTTAGATGGGGAGGGAAAACTGTTTTTT. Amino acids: CASSLDGEGKLFF. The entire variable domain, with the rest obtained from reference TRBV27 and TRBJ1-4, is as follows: EAQVTQNPRYLITVTGKKLTVTCSQNMNHEYMSWYRQDPGLGLRQIYYSMNVEVTDKGDVPEGYKVSRKEKRNFPLILESPSPNQTSLYFCASSLDGEGKLFFGSGTQLSVL.

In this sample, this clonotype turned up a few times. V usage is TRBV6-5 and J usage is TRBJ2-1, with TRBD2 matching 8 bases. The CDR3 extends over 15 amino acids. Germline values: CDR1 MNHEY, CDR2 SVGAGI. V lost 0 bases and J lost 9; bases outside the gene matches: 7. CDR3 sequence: CASSYSTGGQGEQFF. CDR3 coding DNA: TGTGCCAGCAGTTACTCTACGGGAGGGCAGGGTGAGCAGTTCTTC.

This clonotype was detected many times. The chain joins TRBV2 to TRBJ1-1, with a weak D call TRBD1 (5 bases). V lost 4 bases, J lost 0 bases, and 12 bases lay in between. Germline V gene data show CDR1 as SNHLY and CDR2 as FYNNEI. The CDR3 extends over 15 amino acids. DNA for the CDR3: TGTGCCAGCAGTGGGTCGGACATCATGAACACTGAAGCTTTCTTT. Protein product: CASSGSDIMNTEAFF.

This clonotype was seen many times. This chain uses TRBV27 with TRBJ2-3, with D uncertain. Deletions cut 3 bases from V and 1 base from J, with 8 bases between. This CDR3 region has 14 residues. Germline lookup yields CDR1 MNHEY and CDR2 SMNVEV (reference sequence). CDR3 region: CASSFSRGTDTQYF. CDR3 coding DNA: TGTGCCAGCAGTTTTTCTCGAGGCACAGATACGCAGTATTTT.

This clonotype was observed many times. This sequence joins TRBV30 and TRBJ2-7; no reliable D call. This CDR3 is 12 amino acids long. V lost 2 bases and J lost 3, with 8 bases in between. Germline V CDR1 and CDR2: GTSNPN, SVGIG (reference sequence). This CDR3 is CAWSSSFYEQYF. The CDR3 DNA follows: TGTGCCTGGAGTAGTAGTTTCTACGAGCAGTACTTC.

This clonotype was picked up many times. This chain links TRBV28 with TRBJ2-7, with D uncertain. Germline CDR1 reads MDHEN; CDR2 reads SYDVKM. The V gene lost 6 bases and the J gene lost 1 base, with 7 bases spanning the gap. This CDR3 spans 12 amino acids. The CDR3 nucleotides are TGTGCCAGCAGCGCCTTATCCTACGAGCAGTACTTC. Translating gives CASSALSYEQYF. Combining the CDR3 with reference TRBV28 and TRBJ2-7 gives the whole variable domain DVKVTQSSRYLVKRTGEKVFLECVQDMDHENMFWYRQDPGLGLRLIYFSYDVKMKEKGDIPEGYSVSREKKERFSLILESASTNQTSMYLCASSALSYEQYFGPGTRLTVT.

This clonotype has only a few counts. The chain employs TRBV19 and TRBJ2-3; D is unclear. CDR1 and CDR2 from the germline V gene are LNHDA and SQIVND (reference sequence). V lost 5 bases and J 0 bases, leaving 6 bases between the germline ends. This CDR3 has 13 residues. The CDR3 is CASSDTSTDTQYF. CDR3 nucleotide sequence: TGTGCCAGTAGTGACACCAGCACAGATACGCAGTATTTT.

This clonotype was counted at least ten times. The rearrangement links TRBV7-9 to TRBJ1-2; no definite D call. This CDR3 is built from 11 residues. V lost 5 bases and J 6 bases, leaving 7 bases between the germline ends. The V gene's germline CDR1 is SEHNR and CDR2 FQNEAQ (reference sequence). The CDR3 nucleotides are TGTGCCAGCAGCATTACAGATGGCTACACCTTC. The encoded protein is CASSITDGYTF.

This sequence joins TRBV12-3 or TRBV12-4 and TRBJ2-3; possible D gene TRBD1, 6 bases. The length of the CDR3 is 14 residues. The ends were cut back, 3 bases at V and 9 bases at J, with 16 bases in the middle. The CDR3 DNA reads TGTGCCAGCAGTTTGGGCAGGGGTCGCTGGACGCAGTATTTT. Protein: CASSLGRGRWTQYF.

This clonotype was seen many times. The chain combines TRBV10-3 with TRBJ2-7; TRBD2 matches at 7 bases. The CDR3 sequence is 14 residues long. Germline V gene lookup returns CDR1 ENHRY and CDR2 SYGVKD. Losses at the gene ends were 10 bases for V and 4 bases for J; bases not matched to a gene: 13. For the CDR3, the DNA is TGTGCCACCCGAGAGCGGGATGGGCCATACGAGCAGTACTTC. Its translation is CATRERDGPYEQYF.

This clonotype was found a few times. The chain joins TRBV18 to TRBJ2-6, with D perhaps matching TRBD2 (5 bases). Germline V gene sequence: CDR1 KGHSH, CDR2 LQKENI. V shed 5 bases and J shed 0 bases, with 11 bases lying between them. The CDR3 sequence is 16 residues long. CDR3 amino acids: CASSSGLLSGANVLTF. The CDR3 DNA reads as TGTGCCAGCTCATCCGGACTGCTCTCTGGGGCCAACGTCCTGACTTTC.

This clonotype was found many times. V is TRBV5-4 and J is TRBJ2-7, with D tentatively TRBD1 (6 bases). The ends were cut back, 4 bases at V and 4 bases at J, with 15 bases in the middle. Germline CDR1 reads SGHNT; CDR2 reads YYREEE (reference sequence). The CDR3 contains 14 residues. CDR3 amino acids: CASSLDRLTYEQYF. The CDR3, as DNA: TGTGCCAGCAGCCTCGACAGGCTCACTTACGAGCAGTACTTC. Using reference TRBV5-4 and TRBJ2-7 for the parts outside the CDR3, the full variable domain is ETGVTQSPTHLIKTRGQQVTLRCSSQSGHNTVSWYQQALGQGPQFIFQYYREEENGRGNFPPRFSGLQFPNYSSELNVNALELDDSALYLCASSLDRLTYEQYFGPGTRLTVT.

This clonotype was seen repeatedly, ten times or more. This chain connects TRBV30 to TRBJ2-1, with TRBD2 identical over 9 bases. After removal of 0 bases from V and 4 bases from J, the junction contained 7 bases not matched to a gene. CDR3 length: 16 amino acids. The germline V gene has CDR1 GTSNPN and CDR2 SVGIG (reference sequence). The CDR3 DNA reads TGTGCCTGGAGTGTAGGGGGTAGCGGGAGATACAATGAGCAGTTCTTC. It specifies CAWSVGGSGRYNEQFF.

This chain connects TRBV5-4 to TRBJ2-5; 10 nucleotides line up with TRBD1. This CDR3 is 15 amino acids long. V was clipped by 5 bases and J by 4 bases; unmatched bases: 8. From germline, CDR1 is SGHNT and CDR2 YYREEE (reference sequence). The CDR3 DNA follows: TGTGCCAGCAGGACGGGACAGGGGTTGGGAGAGACCCAGTACTTC. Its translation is CASRTGQGLGETQYF.

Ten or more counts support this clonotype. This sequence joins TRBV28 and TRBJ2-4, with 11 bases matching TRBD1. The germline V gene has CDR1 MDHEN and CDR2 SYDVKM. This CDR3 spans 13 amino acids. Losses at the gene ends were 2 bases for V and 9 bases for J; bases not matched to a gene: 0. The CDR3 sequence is CASSLGTGGIQYF. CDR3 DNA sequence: TGTGCCAGCAGTTTAGGGACAGGGGGCATTCAGTACTTC.

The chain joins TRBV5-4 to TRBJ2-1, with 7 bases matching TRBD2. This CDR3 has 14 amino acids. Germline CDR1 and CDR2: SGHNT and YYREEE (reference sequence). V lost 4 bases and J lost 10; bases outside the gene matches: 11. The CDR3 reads CASSRGEGRDEQFF. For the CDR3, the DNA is TGTGCCAGCAGCCGGGGGGAGGGACGGGACGAGCAGTTCTTC.

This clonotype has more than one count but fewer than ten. CDR3 bases: TGTGCCAGCAGCTTAAGTGCTGGAAACACCATATATTTT. Its protein is CASSLSAGNTIYF. The chain joins TRBV7-2 to TRBJ1-3; D gene ambiguous. CDR1 is SGHTA and CDR2 is FQGNSA in the germline V gene. V lost 2 bases, J lost 2 bases, and 4 bases lay in between. CDR3 length equals 13 residues.

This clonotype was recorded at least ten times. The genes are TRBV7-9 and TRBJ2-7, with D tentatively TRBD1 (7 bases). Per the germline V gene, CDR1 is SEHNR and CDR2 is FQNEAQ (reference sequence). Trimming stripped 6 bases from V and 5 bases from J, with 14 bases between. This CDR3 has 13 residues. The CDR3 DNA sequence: TGTGCCAGCAGTCCAGGGGGGAACGACGAGCAGTACTTC. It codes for CASSPGGNDEQYF.